What follows are 22 T cell receptor beta chains derived from one specimen sequenced in a study of T cell responses to AZD1222 COVID-19 vaccine. The protocol was immunoSEQ multiplex PCR, while the TCRdb copy is restricted to in-frame clones and leaves out a portion. This sample has around 150,000 clones, with 80% to 95% found just once. The sample was peripheral blood, taken 28 days after the second AZD1222 dose. The receptors here all came from an adult who received the AZD1222 COVID-19 vaccine.

In DNA, the CDR3 is TGCGCCAGCAGCCAAGCGGCAGGGGTTGTATCTTCATATAATTCACCCCTCCACTTT. Protein sequence: CASSQAAGVVSSYNSPLHF. This rearrangement joins TRBV4-1 to TRBJ1-6; a weak D match, TRBD1 (6 bases). Trimming removed 1 base from V and 4 bases from J, with 20 bases in between. The V gene's germline CDR1 is MGHRA and CDR2 YSYEKL. The CDR3 totals 19 residues.

The chain joins TRBV5-8 to TRBJ1-2, with D perhaps matching TRBD1 (5 bases). CDR3 size: 15 residues. V was shortened by 4 bases and J by 6 bases, with 19 bases between the two germline ends. Germline CDR1 is SGHTS and CDR2 is YDEGEE. CDR3 amino acids: CASSLLPGVADGYTF. CDR3 bases: TGTGCCAGCAGCCTCTTGCCGGGGGTGGCTGATGGCTACACCTTC.

This clone was found once. The chain combines TRBV12-3 or TRBV12-4 with TRBJ1-1; the D gene is possibly TRBD1 (5 bases). V was shortened by 5 bases and J by 7 bases, with 11 bases between the two germline ends. The length of the CDR3 is 12 residues. CDR3 sequence: CASSPGGIEAFF. The CDR3 nucleotides read TGTGCCAGCAGTCCTGGGGGTATTGAAGCTTTCTTT.

The chain uses TRBV28 and TRBJ1-4; TRBD1 is a possible D gene (6 bases). In germline, CDR1 is MDHEN, CDR2 SYDVKM. The CDR3 contains 16 residues. The V and J ends lost 5 bases and 3 bases respectively, with 16 bases between them. As DNA, the CDR3 is TGTGCCAGCAGTCCACAGGGTACTAAAGCTAATGAAAAACTGTTTTTT. Its translation: CASSPQGTKANEKLFF.

The chain couples TRBV6-2 or TRBV6-3 to TRBJ1-2; the D is unclear. CDR1 MNHEY and CDR2 SVGEGT come from the germline V gene. V lost 0 bases and J lost 4, with 6 bases in between. The CDR3 has 13 amino acids. The CDR3 is CASSYSILYGYTF. DNA of the CDR3: TGTGCCAGCAGTTACTCAATCCTCTATGGCTACACCTTC.

This clone showed up just a few times. CDR3 loop: CASTLGGGMNTEAFF. Written as DNA, the CDR3 is TGTGCCAGCACCTTGGGAGGGGGTATGAACACTGAAGCTTTCTTT. The chain uses TRBV7-9 and TRBJ1-1; TRBD1 might be the D (6 bases). Deletions cut 7 bases from V and 0 bases from J, with 15 bases between. This CDR3 comprises 15 residues. The germline V gene encodes CDR1 SEHNR and CDR2 FQNEAQ (reference sequence).

The chain links TRBV7-9 to TRBJ1-1; no clear D gene. Trimming stripped 4 bases from V and 9 bases from J, with 18 bases between. Germline lookup yields CDR1 SEHNR and CDR2 FQNEAQ (reference sequence). The CDR3 consists of 14 residues. CDR3 region: CASSSQRQVWKAFF. The CDR3 DNA reads TGTGCCAGCAGCTCCCAAAGACAAGTGTGGAAAGCTTTCTTT.

This clone turned up a few times. The J gene is TRBJ1-5, the V gene TRBV14; D gene ambiguous. This CDR3 spans 13 amino acids. V lost 4 bases and J lost 3, with 7 bases in between. From germline, CDR1 is SGHDN and CDR2 FVKESK. For the CDR3, the DNA is TGTGCCAGCAGCCGCGAGGTCAATCAGCCCCAGCATTTT. Translating gives CASSREVNQPQHF.

The V gene is TRBV7-6, the J gene TRBJ1-1; weak D call: TRBD1 (6 bases). The germline V gene encodes CDR1 SGHVS and CDR2 FNYEAQ. There are 15 residues in the CDR3. Trimming shortened V by 5 bases and J by 0 bases, and 13 bases separated the two germline ends. The CDR3, as DNA: TGTGCCAGCAGCCATGCGGGACATCTGAACACTGAAGCTTTCTTT. Its protein product is CASSHAGHLNTEAFF.

This rearrangement joins TRBV27 to TRBJ1-2; perhaps TRBD1 as D (6 bases). This CDR3 comprises 13 residues. Germline loops: CDR1 MNHEY, CDR2 SMNVEV (reference sequence). Trimming took off 2 bases at V and 7 bases at J, with 11 bases between the two ends. The CDR3 bases are TGTGCCAGCAGTTTAGGAGGGGGGAGTGGCTACACCTTC. The encoded protein is CASSLGGGSGYTF.

The chain couples TRBV18 to TRBJ2-7; D gene uncertain. The CDR3 has 15 residues. V was clipped by 3 bases and J by 3 bases, with 15 bases between them. Germline CDR1 and CDR2: KGHSH and LQKENI. This CDR3 reads CASSPPGQRLYEQYF. The CDR3 nucleotides are TGTGCCAGCTCACCTCCTGGGCAGAGACTCTACGAGCAGTACTTC.

The V call is TRBV18, the J call TRBJ1-6; D unclear. V shed 0 bases and J shed 5 bases, with 8 bases lying between them. CDR1 KGHSH and CDR2 LQKENI come from the germline V gene. The CDR3 is 15 amino acids. The CDR3 loop is CASSPPGYNNSPLHF. CDR3 nucleotide sequence: TGTGCCAGCTCACCACCGGGGTACAATAATTCACCCCTCCACTTT.

The chain employs TRBV19 and TRBJ1-1; no clear D. The CDR3 is 13 amino acids. The V end was cut by 8 bases, the J end by 1 base, with 11 bases between. Germline V gene sequence: CDR1 LNHDA, CDR2 SQIVND (reference sequence). The CDR3 DNA reads as TGTGCCAGTTATGACTCGGCGAACACTGAAGCTTTCTTT. Its protein product is CASYDSANTEAFF.

The V and J genes are TRBV5-1 and TRBJ2-3; 13 nucleotides agree with TRBD2. Trimming took 4 bases from V and 4 from J; bases not matched to a gene: 6. Germline CDR1 is SGHRS and CDR2 is YFSETQ. The CDR3 runs 16 residues. The DNA for the CDR3 is TGCGCCAGCAGCCACGGACTAGCGGGGGTTTCAGATACGCAGTATTTT. Its protein is CASSHGLAGVSDTQYF.

Points on this clone: Other DNA variants within this sample encode the same CDR3. This rearrangement joins TRBV6-5 to TRBJ2-2; D gene ambiguous. Deletions cut 2 bases from V and 2 bases from J, with 6 bases between. The CDR3 has 14 residues. CDR1 and CDR2 (germline): MNHEY, SVGAGI. The CDR3 coding sequence is TGTGCCAGCAGTTACGGCCTAAACACCGGGGAGCTGTTTTTT. It yields the protein CASSYGLNTGELFF.

J is TRBJ2-2 and V is TRBV5-1; D not certain. Germline V gene lookup returns CDR1 SGHRS and CDR2 YFSETQ. This CDR3 has 15 residues. V lost 0 bases, J lost 6 bases, and 12 bases lay in between. The CDR3 coding sequence is TGCGCCAGCAGCTTGGGGTCTTTAAACGCCGGGGAGCTGTTTTTT. It codes for CASSLGSLNAGELFF.

The V call is TRBV6-4, the J call TRBJ1-5; 10 nucleotides match TRBD1. The V and J ends lost 8 bases and 0 bases, in that order; junction bases with no gene match: 13. Germline values: CDR1 MRHNA, CDR2 SNTAGT. The CDR3 has 18 residues. The CDR3 loop reads CASGSGQGPPYSNQPQHF. The CDR3 bases are TGTGCCAGCGGTTCGGGACAGGGGCCTCCTTATAGCAATCAGCCCCAGCATTTT.

V gene TRBV5-6 combines with J gene TRBJ1-2; the D gene is possibly TRBD1 (5 bases). With 6 bases removed from V and 7 bases from J, the gap between germline ends came to 19 bases. The CDR3 consists of 14 residues. Germline values: CDR1 SGHDT, CDR2 YYEEEE. The CDR3 DNA reads TGTGCCAGCATCCTATCGACAGCGTCGAGTGGCTACACCTTC. It codes for CASILSTASSGYTF.

This clone has a single count. The gene calls are TRBV27 and TRBJ1-5, with 7 bases lining up with TRBD1. There are 14 residues in the CDR3. Germline V CDR1 and CDR2: MNHEY, SMNVEV (reference sequence). Trimming at V came to 8 bases and at J to 2 bases, leaving 6 bases not matched to a gene. For the CDR3, the DNA is TGTGCCAGCGGTCACAGGGGTGGCAATCAGCCCCAGCATTTT. Its translation: CASGHRGGNQPQHF.

V usage is TRBV15 and J usage is TRBJ2-7, with a possible D match to TRBD2 (6 bases). Germline lookup yields CDR1 LNHNV and CDR2 YYDKDF (reference sequence). The CDR3 sequence is 15 residues long. Trimming removed 0 bases from V and 3 bases from J, with 12 bases in between. CDR3 sequence reads: CATSRDPVGGYEQYF. DNA of the CDR3: TGTGCCACCAGCAGAGATCCGGTGGGGGGCTACGAGCAGTACTTC.

This clone was recorded only once. The chain has TRBV18 and TRBJ2-7; 9 bases map to TRBD1. The CDR3 consists of 21 residues. Germline lookup yields CDR1 KGHSH and CDR2 LQKENI. V dropped 2 bases and J dropped 0; count of bases not matched to a gene: 20. The CDR3 coding sequence is TGTGCCAGCTCACCAGAGATTCCGGGACAGGGTTTAATTTCGGCCTCCTACGAGCAGTACTTC. Translating it yields CASSPEIPGQGLISASYEQYF. The entire variable domain, with the rest obtained from reference TRBV18 and TRBJ2-7, is as follows: NAGVMQNPRHLVRRRGQEARLRCSPMKGHSHVYWYRQLPEEGLKFMVYLQKENIIDESGMPKERFSAEFPKEGPSILRIQQVVRGDSAAYFCASSPEIPGQGLISASYEQYFGPGTRLTVT.

As DNA, the CDR3 is TGTGCCAGCAACGACGGGCGGAATTTGAACACTGAAGCTTTCTTT. It codes for CASNDGRNLNTEAFF. This chain connects TRBV11-2 to TRBJ1-1; D gene uncertain. Trimming took 7 bases from V and 0 from J, leaving 15 bases between them. The germline V gene has CDR1 SGHAT and CDR2 FQNNGV. The CDR3 length is 15 residues.